A single sample gave rise to the 16 T cell receptor beta chains below, sequenced in a study of cytomegalovirus exposure and HLA in healthy donors. The PCR had 60 Vbeta and 13 Jbeta primers. Clones were read by immunoSEQ multiplex PCR, and TCRdb kept only the in-frame ones, dropping some. The sample includes 150,000 to 200,000 clones, 75% to 80% of them seen just once. Sequenced material: PBMCs. The receptors were gathered from a man between 50 and 59 years old in good health and CMV-seropositive.

The gene calls are TRBV5-6 and TRBJ1-4; a possible D gene is TRBD1 (6 bases). Germline CDR1 reads SGHDT; CDR2 reads YYEEEE. The CDR3 covers 12 residues. Trimming stripped 0 bases from V and 10 bases from J, with 7 bases between. This chain's CDR3 is CASSLGGGKLFF. As DNA, the CDR3 is TGTGCCAGCAGCTTGGGAGGGGGAAAACTGTTTTTT.

As regards this clone: The junction departs from germline at one end; a sequencing error may be responsible. The V gene is TRBV18, the J gene TRBJ2-2; TRBD1 might be the D (6 bases). The CDR3 runs 16 residues. Germline V lookup: CDR1 KGHSH, CDR2 LQKENI. The CDR3 DNA reads as TGTGTCAGCTCATCATCCGGGACAACGAACACCGGGGAGCTGTTTTTT. This codes for CVSSSSGTTNTGELFF.

The rearrangement links TRBV27 to TRBJ2-1, with 7 positions matching TRBD2. V trimming: 6 bases; J trimming: 7 bases; junction bases outside the gene matches: 3. Germline V lookup: CDR1 MNHEY, CDR2 SMNVEV (reference sequence). The CDR3 extends over 12 amino acids. In DNA, the CDR3 is TGTGCCAGCAGAAAAGCGGGAAATGAGCAGTTCTTC. It is translated as CASRKAGNEQFF.

V usage is TRBV4-1 and J usage is TRBJ1-6; maybe TRBD1 (6 bases). The germline V and J ends were trimmed by 1 base and 5 bases, with 9 bases remaining between them. Germline CDR1 and CDR2: MGHRA and YSYEKL. This CDR3 has 15 amino acids. The chain's CDR3 is CASSQGTVNNSPLHF. Here the CDR3 DNA reads TGCGCCAGCAGCCAAGGGACAGTAAATAATTCACCCCTCCACTTT.

V usage is TRBV28 and J usage is TRBJ1-5, with 7 bases lining up with TRBD1. The V and J ends lost 6 bases and 2 bases, in that order; junction bases with no gene match: 25. CDR3 length: 21 amino acids. Germline V gene sequence: CDR1 MDHEN, CDR2 SYDVKM. The CDR3, as DNA: TGTGCCAGCAGCCCATTTTTCACAGGGGACCCAAGACGTATTGGCAATCAGCCCCAGCATTTT. This codes for CASSPFFTGDPRRIGNQPQHF.

This sequence joins TRBV28 and TRBJ1-4; 9 positions match TRBD1. The germline V gene has CDR1 MDHEN and CDR2 SYDVKM. This CDR3 has 15 amino acids. Trimming cost V 7 bases and J 5 bases; bases outside gene matches: 8. The DNA for the CDR3 is TGTGCCAGCACCTCCACAGGGGGCAAGAATGAAAAACTGTTTTTT. Translating it yields CASTSTGGKNEKLFF.

V gene TRBV4-1 combines with J gene TRBJ1-5; no definite D call. Germline assignment: CDR1 MGHRA and CDR2 YSYEKL. V lost 0 bases, J lost 14 bases, and 11 bases lay in between. This CDR3 spans 12 amino acids. CDR3 DNA sequence: TGCGCCAGCAGCCAAGATGGGCAAATTAAGCATTTT. This gives the protein CASSQDGQIKHF.

The V call is TRBV15, the J call TRBJ2-1; D remains ambiguous. Looked up from germline, CDR1 is LNHNV and CDR2 is YYDKDF (reference sequence). Trimming removed 2 bases at V and 6 bases at J, with 17 bases between. The CDR3 is 16 residues long. CDR3 protein: CATSRPDFFLGNEQFF. The CDR3 DNA sequence: TGTGCCACCAGCAGACCTGACTTTTTTTTGGGCAATGAGCAGTTCTTC.

The rearrangement links TRBV6-4 to TRBJ1-1; no definite D call. CDR1 MRHNA and CDR2 SNTAGT come from the germline V gene. V was clipped by 6 bases and J by 2 bases, with 13 bases between them. This CDR3 is built from 14 residues. The chain's CDR3 is CASRSLAANTEAFF. In DNA, the CDR3 is TGTGCCAGCAGATCGTTGGCGGCCAACACTGAAGCTTTCTTT.

The chain couples TRBV25-1 to TRBJ1-2; 9 bases are shared with TRBD1. This CDR3 contains 15 residues. Germline V gene data show CDR1 as MGHDK and CDR2 as SYGVNS. V lost 3 bases to trimming and J lost 5 bases; unmatched junction nucleotides: 7. The CDR3 nucleotides read TGTGCCAGCAGTGAGGGGGGACAGGGCAGGTATGGCTACACCTTC. This codes for CASSEGGQGRYGYTF.

The chain combines TRBV19 with TRBJ1-2; 9 bases agree with TRBD1. CDR3 length equals 13 residues. V shed 7 bases, J shed 8 bases, and the junction held 8 bases outside the gene matches. The germline V gene encodes CDR1 LNHDA and CDR2 SQIVND (reference sequence). In DNA, the CDR3 is TGTGCCAGTACCCGGACAGGGGTTGAGGGCTACACCTTC. It codes for CASTRTGVEGYTF. The entire variable domain, with the rest obtained from reference TRBV19 and TRBJ1-2, is as follows: DGGITQSPKYLFRKEGQNVTLSCEQNLNHDAMYWYRQDPGQGLRLIYYSQIVNDFQKGDIAEGYSVSREKKESFPLTVTSAQKNPTAFYLCASTRTGVEGYTFGSGTRLTVV.

This chain links TRBV9 with TRBJ2-3; TRBD2 aligns across 10 bases. The CDR3 consists of 15 residues. Germline V gives CDR1 SGDLS, CDR2 YYNGEE. The ends lost 0 bases at V and 9 bases at J; junction bases unmatched: 7. CDR3 region: CASSVAVAGGRTQYF. The CDR3, as DNA: TGTGCCAGCAGCGTAGCCGTAGCGGGGGGCCGAACGCAGTATTTT.

This clone came up once. The rearrangement links TRBV5-4 to TRBJ1-5; the D is unclear. Germline V CDR1 and CDR2: SGHNT, YYREEE (reference sequence). The CDR3 has 13 residues. V lost 0 bases, J lost 3 bases, and 4 bases lay in between. The CDR3 loop reads CASSLDNNQPQHF. The CDR3 nucleotides read TGTGCCAGCAGCTTGGACAACAATCAGCCCCAGCATTTT.

V usage is TRBV5-8 and J usage is TRBJ1-6, with a possible D match to TRBD1 (6 bases). V was shortened by 0 bases and J by 6 bases, with 13 bases between the two germline ends. Germline V gives CDR1 SGHTS, CDR2 YDEGEE. This CDR3 region has 16 residues. The CDR3 sequence is CASSLAGGRLNSPLHF. CDR3 coding DNA: TGTGCCAGCAGCTTGGCCGGGGGGCGGCTTAATTCACCCCTCCACTTT.

This clone has more than one count but fewer than ten. The chain joins TRBV5-6 to TRBJ2-2; 9 bases agree with TRBD2. Germline V gene sequence: CDR1 SGHDT, CDR2 YYEEEE. The CDR3 is made up of 14 amino acids. With 5 bases clipped from V and 6 bases from J, the junction kept 5 bases outside the gene matches. In nucleotides, the CDR3 is TGTGCCAGCAGAGGGCGGGGGGGCCCCGGGGAGCTGTTTTTT. Encoded protein: CASRGRGGPGELFF.

The V call is TRBV5-4, the J call TRBJ2-3; D may be TRBD2 (5 bases). This CDR3 comprises 15 residues. The V gene's germline CDR1 is SGHNT and CDR2 YYREEE (reference sequence). V was clipped by 3 bases and J by 3 bases, with 14 bases between them. CDR3 sequence (DNA): TGTGCCAGCAGCTCAACTGGCGGGCCTACAGATACGCAGTATTTT. Translated, it gives CASSSTGGPTDTQYF.